This is a list of T cell receptor beta chains from one sample in a study of OX40 agonist ivuxolimab in advanced cancers. The data were produced by immunoSEQ multiplex PCR, yet TCRdb's version contains in-frame clones alone and is incomplete. The sample shows about 82,000 clones, roughly 84% of them seen only once. Sequences were derived from CD4+ or CD8+ T cells sorted from blood, sampled in a trial of the OX40 agonist ivuxolimab. Every receptor here comes from an adult with an advanced solid tumor such as melanoma, head and neck, liver or kidney cancer. The CDR3 runs from the conserved cysteine through the conserved F or W. The order of the fields is J gene, clone size, V gene, D gene, CDR3 DNA, CDR3 protein. D genes are given only for firm matches. Size is omitted from some rows. Given values are once, few, many or a class for expanded clones.

J gene: TRBJ2-1; clone size: NA; V gene: TRBV29-1; D gene: TRBD1; CDR3 DNA: TGCAGCGTCCTCCGGGACAGGGAGGGGCAGTTCTTC; CDR3 protein: CSVLRDREGQFF
J gene: TRBJ2-3; clone size: NA; V gene: TRBV10-2; D gene: NA; CDR3 DNA: TGCGCCAGCGAACTCGCCGAATCGACAGATACGCAGTATTTT; CDR3 protein: CASELAESTDTQYF
J gene: TRBJ2-6; clone size: NA; V gene: TRBV18; D gene: NA; CDR3 DNA: TGTGCCAGCTCACCCCCCGGACTCTCTGGGGCCAACGTCCTGACTTTC; CDR3 protein: CASSPPGLSGANVLTF
J gene: TRBJ1-5; clone size: NA; V gene: TRBV19; D gene: TRBD1; CDR3 DNA: TGTGCCAGTAGTATAGGCGGAGGGGGCGGCCCCGCAAATCAGCCCCAGCATTTT; CDR3 protein: CASSIGGGGGPANQPQHF
J gene: TRBJ2-1; clone size: NA; V gene: TRBV30; D gene: TRBD1; CDR3 DNA: TGTGCCTGGAGTCACGGGGACAGAGACCACAATGAGCAGTTCTTC; CDR3 protein: CAWSHGDRDHNEQFF
J gene: TRBJ2-7; clone size: NA; V gene: TRBV7-9; D gene: NA; CDR3 DNA: TGTGCCAGCAGCACCCCTTATGGCGAGCAGTACTTC; CDR3 protein: CASSTPYGEQYF
J gene: TRBJ2-5; clone size: few; V gene: TRBV5-1; D gene: NA; CDR3 DNA: TGCGCCAGCAGCTTGTTCGCTAGCGTGCAAGAGACCCAGTACTTC; CDR3 protein: CASSLFASVQETQYF
J gene: TRBJ2-3; clone size: NA; V gene: TRBV7-8; D gene: NA; CDR3 DNA: TGTGCCAGCAGCTTAAAGCGGACTAGCACAGATACGCAGTATTTT; CDR3 protein: CASSLKRTSTDTQYF
J gene: TRBJ1-2; clone size: NA; V gene: TRBV27; D gene: TRBD1; CDR3 DNA: TGTGCCAGCAGTTTATGGGGACAGGGCAGTGGCTACACCTTC; CDR3 protein: CASSLWGQGSGYTF
J gene: TRBJ2-7; clone size: NA; V gene: TRBV7-6; D gene: NA; CDR3 DNA: TGTGCCAGCAGTAACGGCGTCGGCTACGAGCAGTACTTC; CDR3 protein: CASSNGVGYEQYF
J gene: TRBJ2-7; clone size: NA; V gene: TRBV11-2; D gene: TRBD1; CDR3 DNA: TGTGCCAGCAGCTTAAATCCGACAGGGCTTTACGAGCAGTACTTC; CDR3 protein: CASSLNPTGLYEQYF
J gene: TRBJ2-2; clone size: NA; V gene: TRBV9; D gene: NA; CDR3 DNA: TGTGCCAGCAGCTCGACGGCCGGGTTGGCCGGGGAGCTGTTTTTT; CDR3 protein: CASSSTAGLAGELFF
J gene: TRBJ1-2; clone size: NA; V gene: TRBV18; D gene: TRBD1; CDR3 DNA: TGTGCCAGCTCACCAGGACAGGGGGCCGGGGGCTACACCTTC; CDR3 protein: CASSPGQGAGGYTF
J gene: TRBJ2-2; clone size: NA; V gene: TRBV6-1; D gene: TRBD2; CDR3 DNA: TGTGCCAGCAATGAAGCGGGAGGTGGGCCCGGGGAGCTGTTTTTT; CDR3 protein: CASNEAGGGPGELFF
J gene: TRBJ2-3; clone size: once; V gene: TRBV30; D gene: NA; CDR3 DNA: TGTGCCTGGAGTGTATCCGGGGATACGCAGTATTTT; CDR3 protein: CAWSVSGDTQYF
J gene: TRBJ1-1; clone size: NA; V gene: TRBV7-8; D gene: NA; CDR3 DNA: TGTGCCAGCAGCTTAGCGCAAGGGTACGTTTTCTTT; CDR3 protein: CASSLAQGYVFF
J gene: TRBJ1-6; clone size: NA; V gene: TRBV5-4; D gene: NA; CDR3 DNA: TGTGCCAGCAGCTTGAACAGCTTCTCCTATAATTCACCCCTCCACTTT; CDR3 protein: CASSLNSFSYNSPLHF
J gene: TRBJ2-5; clone size: NA; V gene: TRBV11-2; D gene: NA; CDR3 DNA: TGTGCCAGCAGCCATGGACCGTATGGGGGGCAAGAGACCCAGTACTTC; CDR3 protein: CASSHGPYGGQETQYF
J gene: TRBJ1-1; clone size: NA; V gene: TRBV19; D gene: NA; CDR3 DNA: TGTGCCAGTAATCCAGGGTGGGACACTGAAGCTTTCTTT; CDR3 protein: CASNPGWDTEAFF